The clone carrying this T cell receptor (beta chain) was seen only a few times. In the authors' workflow: Nucleated cell number was recorded as an estimate derived from reference gene primer amplification. Clones were read by immunoSEQ multiplex PCR, and TCRdb kept only the in-frame ones, dropping some. D and trimming come from the DNA, and the V and J calls and clone size come from that table. The sample gives approximately 300,000 clones, approximately 88% of which show up once; roughly 6.7% is in the top ten. These data come from a study of blood T cell repertoires in COVID-19. Study details: T cells, B-cell-depleted T cells, or PBMCs provided the cDNA or gDNA that served as material.

CDR1 is SQVTM and CDR2 is ANQGSEA in the germline V gene. Deletions cut 1 base from V and 6 bases from J, with 12 bases between. The CDR3 is 13 amino acids. Sequencing used peripheral blood. The chain uses TRBV29-1 and TRBJ1-1, with D hard to call. The source is a man between 18 and 29 years old who had recovered from COVID-19. DNA of the CDR3: TGCAGCGTTGAAGTTCCGGTCGAGTCTGAAGCTTTCTTT. The encoded protein is CSVEVPVESEAFF.